The present TCR beta chain was sequenced within a study of glioma-infiltrating T cells after dendritic cell vaccination. TCRdb keeps only in-frame clones here, not all; method: immunoSEQ multiplex PCR. The sample has about 82,000 clones, about 90% seen once. This clone appeared once. CDR1 SNHLY and CDR2 FYNNEI come from the germline V gene. The CDR3 sequence is 14 residues long. V lost 4 bases and J lost 8; bases outside the gene matches: 4. This sequence originates from a human donor with glioblastoma. The V and J genes are TRBV2 and TRBJ1-4, with 10 bases aligning to TRBD1. This material consisted of blood, taken before dendritic cell vaccination. The CDR3 spells CASSGDRGGEKLFF. CDR3 DNA sequence: TGTGCCAGCAGTGGGGACAGGGGAGGCGAAAAACTGTTTTTT.